This T cell receptor (beta chain) was captured by sequencing in a study of cytomegalovirus exposure and HLA in healthy donors. Looking at the study overall: Some 90 million unique TCRs from HLA-typed donors were held in an early data release. Within the Caucasian-associated ancestry cluster were roughly 82% of the approximately 400 genotyped donors.

The study ran its PCR with 60 Vbeta and 13 Jbeta primers. TCRdb keeps only in-frame clones here, not all; method: immunoSEQ multiplex PCR. The sample has 190,000 or so clones, around four fifths seen once. A note on this clone: Other nucleotide sequences from this sample produce the same CDR3.

CDR1 is MNHEY, CDR2 SVGAGI, per germline. The CDR3 contains 14 residues. With 0 bases removed from V and 1 base from J, the gap between germline ends came to 6 bases. Sequencing was carried out using PBMCs. The source is a man between 50 and 59 years old in good health and CMV-seronegative. V usage is TRBV6-5 and J usage is TRBJ2-5; D is perhaps TRBD2 (5 bases). CDR3 coding DNA: TGTGCCAGCAGTTACTCGAGGGCCCAAGAGACCCAGTACTTC. Protein: CASSYSRAQETQYF.